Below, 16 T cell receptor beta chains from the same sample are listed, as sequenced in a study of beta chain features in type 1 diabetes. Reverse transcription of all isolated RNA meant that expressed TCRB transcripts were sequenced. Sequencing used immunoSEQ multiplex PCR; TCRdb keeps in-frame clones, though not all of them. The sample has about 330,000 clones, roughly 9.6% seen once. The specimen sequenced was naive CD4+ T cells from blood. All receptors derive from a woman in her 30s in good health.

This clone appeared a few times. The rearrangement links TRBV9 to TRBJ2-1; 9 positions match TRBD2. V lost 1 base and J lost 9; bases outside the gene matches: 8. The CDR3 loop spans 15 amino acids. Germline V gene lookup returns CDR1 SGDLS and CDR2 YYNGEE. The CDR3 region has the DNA TGTGCCAGCAGCGTAAATGGGGCGGGAGGGGTTGAGCAGTTCTTC. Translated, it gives CASSVNGAGGVEQFF.

The CDR3 loop is CATSRARDSYNEQFF. The CDR3, as DNA: TGTGCCACCAGCAGAGCTAGGGACAGCTACAATGAGCAGTTCTTC. The chain has TRBV15 and TRBJ2-1; 7 bases agree with TRBD1. The germline gives CDR1 LNHNV, CDR2 YYDKDF (reference sequence). J was trimmed by 3 bases and V by 1 base; bases with no gene match: 3. The CDR3 length is 15 residues.

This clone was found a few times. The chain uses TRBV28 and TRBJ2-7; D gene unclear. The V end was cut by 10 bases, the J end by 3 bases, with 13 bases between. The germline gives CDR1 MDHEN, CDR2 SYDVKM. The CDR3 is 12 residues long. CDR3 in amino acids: CATTGPRYEQYF. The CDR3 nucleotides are TGTGCCACCACTGGGCCTCGCTACGAGCAGTACTTC.

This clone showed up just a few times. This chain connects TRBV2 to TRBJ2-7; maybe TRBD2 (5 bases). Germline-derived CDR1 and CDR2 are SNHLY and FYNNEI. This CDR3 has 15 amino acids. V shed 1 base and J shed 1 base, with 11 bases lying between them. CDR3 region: CASSEVYSASYEQYF. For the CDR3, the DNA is TGTGCCAGCAGTGAAGTTTATAGCGCGTCCTACGAGCAGTACTTC.

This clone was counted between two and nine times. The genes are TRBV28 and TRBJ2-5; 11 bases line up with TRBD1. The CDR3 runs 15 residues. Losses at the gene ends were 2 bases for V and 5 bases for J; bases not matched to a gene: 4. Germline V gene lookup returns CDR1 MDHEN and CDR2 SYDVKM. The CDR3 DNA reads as TGTGCCAGCAGTTTAGGGACAGGGGGTGGGGAGACCCAGTACTTC. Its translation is CASSLGTGGGETQYF.

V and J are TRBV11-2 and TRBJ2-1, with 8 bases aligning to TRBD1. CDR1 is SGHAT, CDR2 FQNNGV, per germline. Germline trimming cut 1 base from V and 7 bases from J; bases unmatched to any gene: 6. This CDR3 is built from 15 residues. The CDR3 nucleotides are TGTGCCAGCAGCTTAGTCGGAACAGGGGGAAATGAGCAGTTCTTC. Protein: CASSLVGTGGNEQFF.

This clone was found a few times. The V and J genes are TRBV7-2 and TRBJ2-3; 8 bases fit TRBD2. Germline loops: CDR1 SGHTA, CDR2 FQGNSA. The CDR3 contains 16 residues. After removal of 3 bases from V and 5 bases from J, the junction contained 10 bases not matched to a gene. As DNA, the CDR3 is TGTGCCAGCAGCTTTCTACTAGCGGAAGTCCTAGATACGCAGTATTTT. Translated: CASSFLLAEVLDTQYF.

The CDR3 reads CASTLGQKNIQYF. The CDR3 DNA follows: TGTGCCAGCACCCTCGGACAGAAAAACATTCAGTACTTC. The chain employs TRBV2 and TRBJ2-4; maybe TRBD1 (6 bases). The CDR3 covers 13 residues. Germline V gives CDR1 SNHLY, CDR2 FYNNEI. The V and J ends lost 7 bases and 4 bases respectively, with 11 bases between them.

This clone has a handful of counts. The CDR3 protein is CASSGTGGRSDTQYF. The CDR3 nucleotides read TGTGCCAGCAGCGGGACAGGGGGTCGCTCAGATACGCAGTATTTT. The rearrangement uses TRBV2 and TRBJ2-3, with TRBD1 identical over 11 bases. The CDR3 extends over 15 amino acids. Looked up from germline, CDR1 is SNHLY and CDR2 is FYNNEI. V lost 6 bases, J lost 4 bases, and 6 bases stayed unmatched.

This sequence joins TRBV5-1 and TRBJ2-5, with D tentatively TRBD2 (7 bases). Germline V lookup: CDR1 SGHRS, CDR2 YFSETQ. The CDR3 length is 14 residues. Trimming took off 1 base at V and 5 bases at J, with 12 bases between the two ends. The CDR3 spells CASSLRGAGETQYF. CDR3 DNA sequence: TGCGCCAGCAGCTTGCGGGGGGCTGGTGAGACCCAGTACTTC.

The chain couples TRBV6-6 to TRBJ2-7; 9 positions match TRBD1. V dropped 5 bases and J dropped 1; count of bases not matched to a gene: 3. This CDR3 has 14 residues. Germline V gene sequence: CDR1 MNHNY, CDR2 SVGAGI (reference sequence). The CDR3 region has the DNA TGTGCCAGCAGTGGCGGACAGGGGTCCTACGAGCAGTACTTC. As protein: CASSGGQGSYEQYF.

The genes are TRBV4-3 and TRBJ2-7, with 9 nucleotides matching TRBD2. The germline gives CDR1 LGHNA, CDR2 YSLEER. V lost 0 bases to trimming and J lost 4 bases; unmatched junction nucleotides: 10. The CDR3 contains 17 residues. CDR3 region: CASSQDLSTSGVYEQYF. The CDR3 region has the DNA TGCGCCAGCAGCCAAGACCTGTCGACTAGCGGAGTTTACGAGCAGTACTTC.

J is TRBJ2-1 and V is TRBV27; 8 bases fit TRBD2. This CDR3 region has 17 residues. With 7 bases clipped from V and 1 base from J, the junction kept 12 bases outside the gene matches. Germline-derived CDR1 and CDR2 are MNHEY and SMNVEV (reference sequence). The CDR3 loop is CASKTIPAGVSYNEQFF. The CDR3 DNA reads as TGTGCCAGCAAAACCATCCCAGCGGGAGTGTCCTACAATGAGCAGTTCTTC.

The CDR3 loop reads CASSLTGGEETQYF. In nucleotides, the CDR3 is TGTGCCAGCAGCCTGACAGGGGGCGAGGAGACCCAGTACTTC. V and J are TRBV7-3 and TRBJ2-5; TRBD1 agrees at 10 bases. The CDR3 has 14 residues. In germline, CDR1 is SGHTA, CDR2 FQGTGA. V shed 5 bases and J 5 bases; nucleotides not matched to a gene: 5.

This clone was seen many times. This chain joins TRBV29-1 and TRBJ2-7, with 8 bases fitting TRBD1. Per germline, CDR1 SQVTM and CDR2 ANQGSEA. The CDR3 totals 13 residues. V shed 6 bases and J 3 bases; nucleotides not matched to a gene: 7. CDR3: CSVGRQGIYEQYF. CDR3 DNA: TGCAGCGTCGGCCGACAGGGGATCTACGAGCAGTACTTC.

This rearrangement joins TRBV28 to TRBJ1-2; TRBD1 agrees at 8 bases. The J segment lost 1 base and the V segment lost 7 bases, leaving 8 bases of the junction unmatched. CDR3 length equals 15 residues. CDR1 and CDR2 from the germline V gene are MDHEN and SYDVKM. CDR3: CASTRQGAINYGYTF. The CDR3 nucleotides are TGTGCCAGCACTAGGCAGGGGGCGATTAACTATGGCTACACCTTC.